The rows below give T cell receptor beta chains drawn from one sample of a study of cytotoxic CD8 clonotypes in ibrutinib-treated CLL. Produced via immunoSEQ multiplex PCR; TCRdb's table is partial and in-frame only. The sample yields more than 9,500 clones, about four fifths seen once. The specimen comprised PBMCs, sampled at disease progression, from a patient treated with ibrutinib. The receptor set was obtained from a human donor with chronic lymphocytic leukemia. CDR3s include the opening cysteine and the closing phenylalanine or tryptophan. A D gene is named only where the DNA matches it firmly. A row's size may be missing; if present it is once, few, many or a size class.

d_call: TRBD2; v_call: TRBV6-5; j_call: TRBJ2-1; clone_size: .; cdr3_aa: CASSSTSVSGYNEQFF; cdr3_nt: TGTGCCAGCAGTTCTACTAGCGTTTCCGGCTACAATGAGCAGTTCTTC
d_call: TRBD2; v_call: TRBV19; j_call: TRBJ2-7; clone_size: .; cdr3_aa: CASSTGTSGYEQYF; cdr3_nt: TGTGCCAGTAGCACCGGGACTAGCGGCTACGAGCAGTACTTC
d_call: .; v_call: TRBV2; j_call: TRBJ1-6; clone_size: .; cdr3_aa: CASRRVTDYSPLHF; cdr3_nt: TGTGCCAGCAGGAGGGTAACAGACTATTCACCCCTCCACTTT
d_call: TRBD1; v_call: TRBV7-3; j_call: TRBJ1-2; clone_size: .; cdr3_aa: CASSPTRDSGYTF; cdr3_nt: TGTGCCAGCAGCCCCACTCGGGACAGTGGCTACACCTTC
d_call: .; v_call: TRBV6-1; j_call: TRBJ2-2; clone_size: .; cdr3_aa: CASRGGPNTGELFF; cdr3_nt: TGTGCCAGCCGTGGAGGGCCGAACACCGGGGAGCTGTTTTTT
d_call: .; v_call: TRBV29-1; j_call: TRBJ2-4; clone_size: few; cdr3_aa: CSVVAKNIQYF; cdr3_nt: TGCAGCGTTGTAGCCAAAAACATTCAGTACTTC
d_call: .; v_call: TRBV5-4; j_call: TRBJ2-3; clone_size: .; cdr3_aa: CASSAFQLLSSTDTQYF; cdr3_nt: TGTGCCAGCAGCGCCTTCCAGCTCCTCTCTAGCACAGATACGCAGTATTTT
d_call: .; v_call: TRBV6-6; j_call: TRBJ1-1; clone_size: few; cdr3_aa: CASSYRVDTEAFF; cdr3_nt: TGTGCCAGCAGTTACCGTGTGGACACTGAAGCTTTCTTT
d_call: .; v_call: TRBV6-1; j_call: TRBJ2-7; clone_size: few; cdr3_aa: CASSVGTNYEQYF; cdr3_nt: TGTGCCAGCAGTGTAGGGACAAATTACGAGCAGTACTTC
d_call: .; v_call: TRBV7-8; j_call: TRBJ2-7; clone_size: .; cdr3_aa: CASSLQRISSYEQYF; cdr3_nt: TGTGCCAGCAGCTTACAGCGGATAAGCTCCTACGAGCAGTACTTC
d_call: .; v_call: TRBV10-1; j_call: TRBJ2-2; clone_size: .; cdr3_aa: CASRGGTNTGELFF; cdr3_nt: TGCGCCAGCAGAGGCGGAACGAACACCGGGGAGCTGTTTTTT
d_call: TRBD2; v_call: TRBV27; j_call: TRBJ2-7; clone_size: .; cdr3_aa: CASSSGTSGRYEQYF; cdr3_nt: TGTGCCAGCAGTTCCGGGACTAGCGGGAGATACGAGCAGTACTTC
d_call: .; v_call: TRBV11-2; j_call: TRBJ1-5; clone_size: once; cdr3_aa: CASSLGGGNNQPQHF; cdr3_nt: TGTGCCAGCAGCTTAGGAGGGGGGAACAATCAGCCCCAGCATTTT
d_call: TRBD2; v_call: TRBV11-1; j_call: TRBJ2-1; clone_size: .; cdr3_aa: CASSLTSGGVNEQFF; cdr3_nt: TGTGCCAGCAGCTTGACTAGCGGAGGGGTGAATGAGCAGTTCTTC
d_call: .; v_call: TRBV7-2; j_call: TRBJ1-3; clone_size: .; cdr3_aa: CASSLERRNTIYF; cdr3_nt: TGTGCCAGCAGCTTAGAAAGGAGGAACACCATATATTTT
d_call: TRBD1; v_call: TRBV19; j_call: TRBJ1-5; clone_size: .; cdr3_aa: CASSREGARNQPQHF; cdr3_nt: TGTGCCAGTAGTCGAGAGGGGGCACGTAATCAGCCCCAGCATTTT
d_call: TRBD2; v_call: TRBV6-4; j_call: TRBJ2-3; clone_size: .; cdr3_aa: CASSRTSGLGDTQYF; cdr3_nt: TGTGCCAGCAGTAGGACTAGCGGTCTGGGGGATACGCAGTATTTT
d_call: .; v_call: TRBV28; j_call: TRBJ2-3; clone_size: .; cdr3_aa: CASRGMGLGTQYF; cdr3_nt: TGTGCCAGCAGAGGAATGGGCTTGGGTACGCAGTATTTT
d_call: TRBD1; v_call: TRBV5-1; j_call: TRBJ2-3; clone_size: .; cdr3_aa: CASSLGTGRTDTQYF; cdr3_nt: TGCGCCAGCAGCTTGGGGACAGGAAGGACAGATACGCAGTATTTT
d_call: .; v_call: TRBV10-2; j_call: TRBJ2-5; clone_size: .; cdr3_aa: CASSESNRQETQYF; cdr3_nt: TGCGCCAGCAGTGAGTCGAACAGACAAGAGACCCAGTACTTC
d_call: .; v_call: TRBV16; j_call: TRBJ2-1; clone_size: .; cdr3_aa: CASSQGFNEQFF; cdr3_nt: TGTGCCAGCAGCCAAGGGTTCAATGAGCAGTTCTTC
d_call: TRBD2; v_call: TRBV7-6; j_call: TRBJ2-1; clone_size: few; cdr3_aa: CASSWGSVAGATLGNEQFF; cdr3_nt: TGTGCCAGCAGCTGGGGGTCAGTAGCGGGAGCCACTTTAGGCAATGAGCAGTTCTTC
d_call: TRBD2; v_call: TRBV5-1; j_call: TRBJ2-7; clone_size: .; cdr3_aa: CASSLVTSGAYEQYF; cdr3_nt: TGCGCCAGCAGCTTGGTTACTAGCGGAGCGTACGAGCAGTACTTC
d_call: .; v_call: TRBV27; j_call: TRBJ2-5; clone_size: .; cdr3_aa: CASSLRFGGRQETQYF; cdr3_nt: TGTGCCAGCAGTTTAAGGTTCGGGGGGCGTCAGGAGACCCAGTACTTC
d_call: .; v_call: TRBV28; j_call: TRBJ2-7; clone_size: .; cdr3_aa: CASSSSTGRSIPYEQYF; cdr3_nt: TGTGCCAGCAGTTCATCGACGGGACGGTCGATACCCTACGAGCAGTACTTC
d_call: TRBD2; v_call: TRBV28; j_call: TRBJ2-7; clone_size: .; cdr3_aa: CATRTSGYEQYF; cdr3_nt: TGTGCCACTCGGACTAGCGGCTACGAGCAGTACTTC
d_call: .; v_call: TRBV7-3; j_call: TRBJ2-1; clone_size: .; cdr3_aa: CASSSLASEQFF; cdr3_nt: TGTGCCAGCAGCTCTCTGGCATCTGAGCAGTTCTTC
d_call: .; v_call: TRBV28; j_call: TRBJ2-1; clone_size: .; cdr3_aa: CASSPDGWYNEQFF; cdr3_nt: TGTGCCAGCAGTCCAGACGGATGGTACAATGAGCAGTTCTTC
d_call: TRBD2; v_call: TRBV10-3; j_call: TRBJ2-1; clone_size: .; cdr3_aa: CAIKGLADVNEQFF; cdr3_nt: TGTGCCATCAAGGGACTAGCGGACGTAAATGAGCAGTTCTTC
d_call: .; v_call: TRBV5-5; j_call: TRBJ2-5; clone_size: .; cdr3_aa: CASSPGYQETQYF; cdr3_nt: TGTGCCAGCAGCCCGGGATATCAAGAGACCCAGTACTTC
d_call: .; v_call: TRBV28; j_call: TRBJ2-1; clone_size: .; cdr3_aa: CASSFWQSFINEQFF; cdr3_nt: TGTGCCAGCAGTTTTTGGCAATCGTTTATCAATGAGCAGTTCTTC
d_call: .; v_call: TRBV5-1; j_call: TRBJ1-2; clone_size: few; cdr3_aa: CASSFMPDNNYGYTF; cdr3_nt: TGCGCCAGCAGCTTCATGCCGGATAATAACTATGGCTACACCTTC
d_call: .; v_call: TRBV4-1; j_call: TRBJ2-7; clone_size: .; cdr3_aa: CASSQDPDKKQYF; cdr3_nt: TGCGCCAGCAGCCAAGACCCGGACAAGAAGCAGTACTTC
d_call: .; v_call: TRBV29-1; j_call: TRBJ2-1; clone_size: .; cdr3_aa: CSVESGGDMSSYNEQFF; cdr3_nt: TGCAGCGTTGAAAGCGGAGGGGACATGAGCTCCTACAATGAGCAGTTCTTC
d_call: .; v_call: TRBV7-6; j_call: TRBJ2-7; clone_size: .; cdr3_aa: CASSLGGKSDEQYF; cdr3_nt: TGTGCCAGCAGCCTCGGGGGTAAGTCCGACGAGCAGTACTTC
d_call: .; v_call: TRBV5-1; j_call: TRBJ1-1; clone_size: .; cdr3_aa: CASSLSTVTEAFF; cdr3_nt: TGCGCCAGCAGCTTGAGTACTGTCACTGAAGCTTTCTTT
d_call: TRBD2; v_call: TRBV7-3; j_call: TRBJ2-1; clone_size: .; cdr3_aa: CASSLFGLAGEQFF; cdr3_nt: TGTGCCAGCAGCTTATTTGGCCTAGCGGGAGAGCAGTTCTTC
d_call: .; v_call: TRBV4-1; j_call: TRBJ1-4; clone_size: .; cdr3_aa: CASSPGIVLSNEKLFF; cdr3_nt: TGCGCCAGCAGCCCAGGCATAGTCTTGTCTAATGAAAAACTGTTTTTT
d_call: .; v_call: TRBV30; j_call: TRBJ2-2; clone_size: .; cdr3_aa: CAWRNVNTGELFF; cdr3_nt: TGTGCCTGGAGGAACGTAAACACCGGGGAGCTGTTTTTT
d_call: TRBD1; v_call: TRBV2; j_call: TRBJ2-1; clone_size: few; cdr3_aa: CASGQGASYNEQFF; cdr3_nt: TGTGCCAGTGGACAGGGGGCATCCTACAATGAGCAGTTCTTC
d_call: .; v_call: TRBV19; j_call: TRBJ1-5; clone_size: .; cdr3_aa: CATSSGEGNQPQHF; cdr3_nt: TGTGCCACTAGCTCCGGGGAAGGCAATCAGCCCCAGCATTTT
d_call: .; v_call: TRBV9; j_call: TRBJ2-6; clone_size: .; cdr3_aa: CASSVELSGANVLTF; cdr3_nt: TGTGCCAGCAGCGTAGAACTCTCTGGGGCCAACGTCCTGACTTTC
d_call: TRBD2; v_call: TRBV19; j_call: TRBJ2-1; clone_size: few; cdr3_aa: CAVLGVAGDNEQFF; cdr3_nt: TGTGCCGTACTGGGGGTAGCGGGAGATAATGAGCAGTTCTTC
d_call: TRBD2; v_call: TRBV7-9; j_call: TRBJ2-1; clone_size: .; cdr3_aa: CASSSLTGTSGRGNEQFF; cdr3_nt: TGTGCCAGCAGCTCTCTGACCGGGACTAGCGGGAGGGGAAATGAGCAGTTCTTC
d_call: TRBD1; v_call: TRBV28; j_call: TRBJ2-2; clone_size: .; cdr3_aa: CASSRPGQYTGELFF; cdr3_nt: TGTGCCAGCAGCCGTCCGGGACAGTACACCGGGGAGCTGTTTTTT
d_call: .; v_call: TRBV6-9; j_call: TRBJ2-1; clone_size: .; cdr3_aa: CASSYGTPLNEQFF; cdr3_nt: TGTGCCAGCAGTTACGGGACTCCCCTTAATGAGCAGTTCTTC